The 15 T cell receptor beta chains listed next were all sequenced from one sample in a study of blood T cell repertoires in COVID-19 (TCRdb year 2020). The method was the immunoSEQ multiplex PCR assay. The immuneACCESS repertoire file appears here via TCRdb, limited to in-frame rearrangements. These files lack a portion of the clones; in checked studies, under half of the deficit traces to unresolved V genes, and the cause of the others is not known. The sample table records about 230,000 clones; roughly 83% of these occur just once. Of the sample, under 3% is held by the ten largest clones. The sequenced material came from peripheral blood. The receptors were gathered from a woman in her 70s with active or convalescent COVID-19.

The rearrangement uses TRBV5-1 and TRBJ2-7; D gene unclear. Germline values: CDR1 SGHRS, CDR2 YFSETQ. V lost 4 bases to trimming and J lost 6 bases, with 20 bases between them. CDR3 length: 15 amino acids. CDR3 sequence (DNA): TGCGCCAGCAGCCCGAACACCTCCCCTTTAAGCGAGCAGTACTTC. Translated, it gives CASSPNTSPLSEQYF.

The rearrangement joins TRBV6-7 to TRBJ1-6, with a possible D match to TRBD1 (6 bases). TRBV6-7 counts as an open reading frame of uncertain function. V was trimmed by 6 bases and J by 8 bases, leaving 14 bases between them. There are 14 residues in the CDR3. The CDR3: CASSRREGDSPLHF. Written as DNA, the CDR3 is TGTGCCAGCAGCCGCCGGGAGGGGGATTCACCCCTCCACTTT.

J is TRBJ2-2 and V is TRBV19; possible D gene TRBD2, 6 bases. Per germline, CDR1 LNHDA and CDR2 SQIVND (reference sequence). The V end was cut by 10 bases, the J end by 2 bases, with 11 bases between. The length of the CDR3 is 13 residues. CDR3 loop: CATRGINTGELFF. In DNA form, the CDR3 reads TGTGCCACACGGGGGATCAACACCGGGGAGCTGTTTTTT.

The genes are TRBV18 and TRBJ2-1, with 11 nucleotides matching TRBD1. This CDR3 is 15 amino acids long. Germline values: CDR1 KGHSH, CDR2 LQKENI. J was trimmed by 6 bases and V by 4 bases; bases with no gene match: 5. The CDR3 is CASSRTGGRANEQFF. For the CDR3, the DNA is TGTGCCAGCTCACGGACAGGGGGCAGGGCCAATGAGCAGTTCTTC.

V and J are TRBV2 and TRBJ2-6; 7 bases agree with TRBD1. Germline CDR1 reads SNHLY; CDR2 reads FYNNEI. The CDR3 consists of 15 residues. J was trimmed by 0 bases and V by 8 bases; bases with no gene match: 4. The CDR3 sequence is CASRDSHSGANVLTF. The CDR3, as DNA: TGTGCCAGCCGGGACAGCCACTCTGGGGCCAACGTCCTGACTTTC.

The chain links TRBV5-1 to TRBJ2-1; TRBD2 might be the D (6 bases). V dropped 6 bases and J dropped 3 bases, with 10 bases sitting between them. The germline V gene encodes CDR1 SGHRS and CDR2 YFSETQ. CDR3 size: 13 residues. The CDR3 loop is CASTIGSYNEQFF. The CDR3 DNA reads TGCGCCAGCACCATCGGGAGCTACAATGAGCAGTTCTTC.

The chain links TRBV28 to TRBJ1-5; D is perhaps TRBD1 (5 bases). Germline CDR1 MDHEN, CDR2 SYDVKM. Trimming pared 6 bases from V and 2 bases from J, leaving 14 bases between. This CDR3 is built from 15 residues. CDR3 region: CASSSRAAGNQPQHF. CDR3 nucleotides: TGTGCCAGCAGCTCCAGGGCCGCGGGCAATCAGCCCCAGCATTTT.

This rearrangement joins TRBV18 to TRBJ2-3; 9 bases are a match to TRBD1. CDR3 size: 16 residues. V dropped 3 bases and J dropped 6; count of bases not matched to a gene: 10. Germline loops: CDR1 KGHSH, CDR2 LQKENI. This chain's CDR3 is CASSPSGQGYRDTQYF. The CDR3 nucleotides are TGTGCCAGCTCACCTTCGGGACAGGGCTATAGGGATACGCAGTATTTT.

The chain recombines TRBV19 with TRBJ1-2; 7 bases fit TRBD1. This CDR3 is 17 amino acids long. V lost 3 bases, J lost 5 bases, and 15 bases stayed unmatched. The germline V gene has CDR1 LNHDA and CDR2 SQIVND (reference sequence). For the CDR3, the DNA is TGTGCCAGTAGTATTCGGGACAGCCGCCTTGCCGGGTATGGCTACACCTTC. Its translation: CASSIRDSRLAGYGYTF. Full variable domain (missing parts from reference TRBV19 and TRBJ1-2): DGGITQSPKYLFRKEGQNVTLSCEQNLNHDAMYWYRQDPGQGLRLIYYSQIVNDFQKGDIAEGYSVSREKKESFPLTVTSAQKNPTAFYLCASSIRDSRLAGYGYTFGSGTRLTVV.

The chain combines TRBV4-1 with TRBJ2-2; 9 nucleotides match TRBD1. This CDR3 comprises 18 residues. Germline trimming cut 0 bases from V and 5 bases from J; bases unmatched to any gene: 10. The germline V gene encodes CDR1 MGHRA and CDR2 YSYEKL. The CDR3 sequence: CASSQDLRQGGRTGELFF. CDR3 coding DNA: TGCGCCAGCAGCCAAGATTTGAGACAGGGGGGCCGGACCGGGGAGCTGTTTTTT.

In this sample, this clone turned up many times. This rearrangement joins TRBV5-8 to TRBJ2-2; tentative D call: TRBD1 (6 bases). There are 14 residues in the CDR3. Trimming took 3 bases from V and 1 from J, leaving 7 bases between them. Germline CDR1 and CDR2: SGHTS and YDEGEE. The CDR3 loop is CASSWGQNTGELFF. In DNA form, the CDR3 reads TGTGCCAGCAGCTGGGGACAGAACACCGGGGAGCTGTTTTTT.

The chain has TRBV28 and TRBJ2-7; perhaps TRBD1 as D (6 bases). The CDR3 loop spans 13 amino acids. Germline loops: CDR1 MDHEN, CDR2 SYDVKM. Deletions cut 7 bases from V and 2 bases from J, with 12 bases between. CDR3 in DNA: TGTGCCAGCACAACGGGACAAGCCTACGAGCAGTACTTC. This translates into CASTTGQAYEQYF.

This clone turned up a few times. This chain links TRBV5-1 with TRBJ2-1; 12 nucleotides match TRBD2. The CDR3 length is 14 residues. The ends lost 8 bases at V and 6 bases at J; junction bases unmatched: 6. Germline CDR1 reads SGHRS; CDR2 reads YFSETQ. The DNA for the CDR3 is TGCGCCAGTGGACTAGCGGGACCCCCCAATGAGCAGTTCTTC. It specifies CASGLAGPPNEQFF.

The chain uses TRBV5-1 and TRBJ2-4; TRBD1 might be the D (5 bases). Deletions cut 0 bases from V and 0 bases from J, with 10 bases between. This CDR3 has 16 residues. Germline CDR1 reads SGHRS; CDR2 reads YFSETQ. CDR3 protein: CASSLGQLLAKNIQYF. CDR3 sequence (DNA): TGCGCCAGCAGCTTGGGACAGTTACTAGCCAAAAACATTCAGTACTTC.

The CDR3 spells CASSLQGAKETQYF. CDR3 nucleotide sequence: TGTGCCAGCAGCTTACAGGGGGCGAAAGAGACCCAGTACTTC. The rearrangement joins TRBV7-9 to TRBJ2-5; 8 positions agree with TRBD1. V shed 2 bases, J shed 3 bases, and the junction held 2 bases outside the gene matches. This CDR3 spans 14 amino acids. Germline CDR1 is SEHNR and CDR2 is FQNEAQ (reference sequence). The full variable domain, rest sourced from reference TRBV7-9 and TRBJ2-5, is DTGVSQNPRHKITKRGQNVTFRCDPISEHNRLYWYRQTLGQGPEFLTYFQNEAQLEKSRLLSDRFSAERPKGSFSTLEIQRTEQGDSAMYLCASSLQGAKETQYFGPGTRLLVL.